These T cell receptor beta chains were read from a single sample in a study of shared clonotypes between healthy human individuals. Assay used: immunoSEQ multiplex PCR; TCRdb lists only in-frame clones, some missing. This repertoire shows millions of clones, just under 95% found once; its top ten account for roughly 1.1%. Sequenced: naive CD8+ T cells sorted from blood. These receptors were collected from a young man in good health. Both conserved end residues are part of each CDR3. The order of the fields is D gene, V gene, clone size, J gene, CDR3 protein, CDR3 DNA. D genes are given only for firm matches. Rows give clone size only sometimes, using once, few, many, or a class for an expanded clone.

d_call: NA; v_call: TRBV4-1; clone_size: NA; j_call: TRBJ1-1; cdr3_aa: CASSQAALNTEAFF; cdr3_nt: TGCGCCAGCAGCCAAGCAGCATTGAACACTGAAGCTTTCTTT
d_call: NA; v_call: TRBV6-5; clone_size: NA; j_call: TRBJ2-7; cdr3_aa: CASRPLGGVIHEQYF; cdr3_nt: TGTGCCAGCAGACCCCTTGGGGGAGTCATCCACGAGCAGTACTTC
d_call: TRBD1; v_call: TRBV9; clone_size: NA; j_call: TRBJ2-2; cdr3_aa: CASSAHRGPTGELFF; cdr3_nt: TGTGCCAGCAGCGCCCACAGGGGGCCCACCGGGGAGCTGTTTTTT
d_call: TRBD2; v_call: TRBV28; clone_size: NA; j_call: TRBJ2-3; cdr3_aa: CASSLLSGGENSFTDTQYF; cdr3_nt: TGTGCCAGCAGTTTACTTAGCGGGGGGGAAAATTCCTTCACAGATACGCAGTATTTT
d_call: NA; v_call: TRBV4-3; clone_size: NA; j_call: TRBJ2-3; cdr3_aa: CAGSQVGGLTDTQYF; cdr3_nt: TGCGCCGGCAGCCAAGTGGGGGGCCTCACAGATACGCAGTATTTT
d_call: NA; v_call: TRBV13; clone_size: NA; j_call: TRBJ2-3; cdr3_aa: CASTGSTDTQYF; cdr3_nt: TGTGCCAGCACCGGGAGCACAGATACGCAGTATTTT
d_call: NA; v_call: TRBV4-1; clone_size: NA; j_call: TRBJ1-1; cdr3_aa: CASSQVAGANTEAFF; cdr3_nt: TGCGCCAGCAGCCAAGTTGCAGGGGCGAACACTGAAGCTTTCTTT
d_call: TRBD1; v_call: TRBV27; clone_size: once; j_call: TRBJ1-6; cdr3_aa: CASRVQGGNSPLHF; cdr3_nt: TGTGCCAGCAGGGTACAGGGGGGTAATTCACCCCTCCACTTT
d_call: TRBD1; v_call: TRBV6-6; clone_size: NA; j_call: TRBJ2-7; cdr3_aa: CASRTGGDSSYEQYF; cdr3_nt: TGTGCCAGCAGGACAGGTGGGGACAGCTCCTACGAGCAGTACTTC
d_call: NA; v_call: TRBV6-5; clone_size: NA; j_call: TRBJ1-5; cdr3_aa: CASSTREGQPQHF; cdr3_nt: TGTGCCAGCAGTACCCGGGAAGGTCAGCCCCAGCATTTT
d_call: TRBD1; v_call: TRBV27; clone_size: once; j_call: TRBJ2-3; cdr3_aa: CASSSSGQGPTDTQYF; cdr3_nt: TGTGCCAGCAGCTCCTCTGGACAGGGACCCACAGATACGCAGTATTTT
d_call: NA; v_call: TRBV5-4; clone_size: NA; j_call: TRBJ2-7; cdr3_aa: CASSLMGSGEQYF; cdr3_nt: TGTGCCAGCAGCTTGATGGGATCGGGAGAGCAGTACTTC
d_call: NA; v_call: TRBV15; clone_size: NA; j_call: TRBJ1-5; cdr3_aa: CATSRDLGYNQPQHF; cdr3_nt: TGTGCCACCAGCAGAGATCTGGGATACAATCAGCCCCAGCATTTT
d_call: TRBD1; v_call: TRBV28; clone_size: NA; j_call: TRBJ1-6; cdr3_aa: CASSPTGGNSPLHF; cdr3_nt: TGTGCCAGCAGTCCGACAGGGGGAAATTCACCCCTCCACTTT
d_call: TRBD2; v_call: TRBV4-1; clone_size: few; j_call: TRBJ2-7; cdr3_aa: CASSQKTSGTYEQYF; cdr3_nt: TGCGCCAGCAGCCAAAAAACTAGCGGGACCTACGAGCAGTACTTC
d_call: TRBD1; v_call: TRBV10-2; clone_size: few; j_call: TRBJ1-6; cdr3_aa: CASSPDRGASPLHF; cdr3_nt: TGCGCCAGCAGTCCGGACAGGGGTGCTTCACCCCTCCACTTT
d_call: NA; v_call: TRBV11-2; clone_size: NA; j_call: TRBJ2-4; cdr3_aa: CASSWSSRVGFGENIQYF; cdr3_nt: TGTGCCAGCAGCTGGAGCTCTCGGGTCGGGTTCGGCGAAAACATTCAGTACTTC
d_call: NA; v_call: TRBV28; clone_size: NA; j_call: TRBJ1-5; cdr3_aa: CASSPFSGPQHF; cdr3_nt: TGTGCCAGCAGCCCCTTCTCCGGGCCCCAGCATTTT
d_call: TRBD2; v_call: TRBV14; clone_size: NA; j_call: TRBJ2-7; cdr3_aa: CASSQEGGFYYEQYF; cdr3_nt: TGTGCCAGCAGCCAAGAGGGGGGGTTTTACTACGAGCAGTACTTC
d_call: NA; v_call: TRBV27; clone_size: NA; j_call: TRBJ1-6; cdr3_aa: CASSEVEINSPLHF; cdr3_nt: TGTGCCAGCAGTGAGGTAGAGATTAATTCACCCCTCCACTTT
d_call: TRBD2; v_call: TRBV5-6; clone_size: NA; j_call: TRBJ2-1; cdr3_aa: CASSLSGRHHNEQFF; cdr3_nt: TGTGCCAGCAGCCTTAGCGGGAGACACCACAATGAGCAGTTCTTC
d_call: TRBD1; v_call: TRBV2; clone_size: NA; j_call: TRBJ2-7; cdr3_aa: CASSEARDRQTYEQYF; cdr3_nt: TGTGCCAGCAGTGAAGCCCGGGACAGACAAACCTACGAGCAGTACTTC
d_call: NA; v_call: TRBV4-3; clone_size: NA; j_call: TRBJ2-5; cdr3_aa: CASSQVLSPGEGETQYF; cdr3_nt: TGCGCCAGCAGCCAAGTCCTCTCCCCAGGGGAAGGAGAGACCCAGTACTTC
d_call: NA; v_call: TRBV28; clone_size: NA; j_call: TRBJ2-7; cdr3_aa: CASSGPGPRFSYEQYF; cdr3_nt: TGTGCCAGCAGTGGACCGGGACCCCGTTTCTCCTACGAGCAGTACTTC
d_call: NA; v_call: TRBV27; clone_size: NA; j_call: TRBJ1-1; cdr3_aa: CASSPGMNTEAFF; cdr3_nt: TGTGCCAGCAGCCCTGGAATGAACACTGAAGCTTTCTTT
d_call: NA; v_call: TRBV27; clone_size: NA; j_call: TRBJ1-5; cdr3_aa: CASSLPGSPQHF; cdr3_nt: TGTGCCAGCAGTTTACCGGGTTCGCCCCAGCATTTT
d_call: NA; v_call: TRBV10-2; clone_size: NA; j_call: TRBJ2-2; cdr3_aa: CASRGWGEGTGELFF; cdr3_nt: TGCGCCAGCCGCGGGTGGGGCGAAGGCACCGGGGAGCTGTTTTTT
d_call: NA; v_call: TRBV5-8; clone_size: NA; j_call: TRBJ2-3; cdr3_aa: CASSFGGVPTDTQYF; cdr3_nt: TGTGCCAGCAGCTTCGGGGGCGTCCCAACAGATACGCAGTATTTT
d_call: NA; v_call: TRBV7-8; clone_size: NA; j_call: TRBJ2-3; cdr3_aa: CASSLVGGGRSTDTQYF; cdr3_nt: TGTGCCAGCAGCTTAGTAGGAGGGGGCCGATCCACAGATACGCAGTATTTT
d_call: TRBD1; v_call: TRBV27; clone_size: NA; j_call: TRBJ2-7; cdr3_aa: CATSAGGVEQYF; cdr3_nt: TGTGCCACCTCGGCAGGGGGCGTCGAGCAGTACTTC
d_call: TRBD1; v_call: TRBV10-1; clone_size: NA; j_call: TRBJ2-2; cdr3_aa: CASSEGTAANTGELFF; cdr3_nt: TGCGCCAGCAGCGAGGGGACAGCCGCGAACACCGGGGAGCTGTTTTTT
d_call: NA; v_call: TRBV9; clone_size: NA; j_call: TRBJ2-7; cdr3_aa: CASSVDGIPTYEQYF; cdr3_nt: TGTGCCAGCAGCGTAGATGGCATCCCCACCTACGAGCAGTACTTC
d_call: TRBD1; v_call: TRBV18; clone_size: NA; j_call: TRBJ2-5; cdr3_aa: CASSREQGRETQYF; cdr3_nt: TGTGCCAGCTCACGAGAACAGGGGCGGGAGACCCAGTACTTC
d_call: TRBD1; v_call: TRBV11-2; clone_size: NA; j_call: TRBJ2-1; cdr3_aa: CASSSTGAYNEQFF; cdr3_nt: TGTGCCAGCAGCTCGACAGGGGCCTACAATGAGCAGTTCTTC
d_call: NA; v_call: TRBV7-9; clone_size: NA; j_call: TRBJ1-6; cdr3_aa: CASSLDLAASGNSPLHF; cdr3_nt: TGTGCCAGCAGCTTAGATCTGGCAGCCTCTGGGAATTCACCCCTCCACTTT
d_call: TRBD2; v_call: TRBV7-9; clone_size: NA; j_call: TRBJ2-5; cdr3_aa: CASRLLAGGREETQYF; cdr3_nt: TGTGCCAGCAGGCTGCTAGCGGGAGGTCGGGAGGAGACCCAGTACTTC
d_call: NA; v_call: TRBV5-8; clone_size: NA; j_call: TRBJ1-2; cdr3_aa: CASSLGFWGYTF; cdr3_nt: TGTGCCAGCAGCTTAGGATTTTGGGGCTACACCTTC
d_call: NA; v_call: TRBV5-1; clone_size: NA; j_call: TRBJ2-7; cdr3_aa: CASSLFLSDEQYF; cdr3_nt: TGCGCCAGCAGCTTGTTTTTGAGTGACGAGCAGTACTTC
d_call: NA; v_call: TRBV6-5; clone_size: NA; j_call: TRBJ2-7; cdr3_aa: CASSSDLSLIEQYF; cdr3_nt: TGTGCCAGCAGCTCGGACTTGTCTCTTATCGAGCAGTACTTC
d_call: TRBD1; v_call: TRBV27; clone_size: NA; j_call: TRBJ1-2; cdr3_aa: CASSLGSPAGGYGYTF; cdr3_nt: TGTGCCAGCAGTTTAGGCTCTCCGGCAGGGGGTTATGGCTACACCTTC
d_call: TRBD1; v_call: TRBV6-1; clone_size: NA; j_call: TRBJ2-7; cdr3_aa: CASSEVDRGHSYEQYF; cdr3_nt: TGTGCCAGCAGTGAGGTAGACAGGGGCCACTCCTACGAGCAGTACTTC
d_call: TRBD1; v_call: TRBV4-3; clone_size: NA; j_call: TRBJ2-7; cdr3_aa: CASSQDPRGRDEQYF; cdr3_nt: TGCGCCAGCAGCCAAGATCCCAGGGGGCGCGACGAGCAGTACTTC
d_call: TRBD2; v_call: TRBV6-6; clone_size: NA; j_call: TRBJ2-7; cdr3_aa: CASSPKRGNSYEQYF; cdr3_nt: TGTGCCAGCAGCCCGAAGCGGGGAAACTCCTACGAGCAGTACTTC
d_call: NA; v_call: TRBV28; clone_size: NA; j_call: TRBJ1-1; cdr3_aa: CASSPDVEAFF; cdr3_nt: TGTGCCAGCAGTCCCGACGTTGAAGCTTTCTTT
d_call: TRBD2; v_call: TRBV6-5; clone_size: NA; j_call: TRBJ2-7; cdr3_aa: CASSYLSRENEQYF; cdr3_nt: TGTGCCAGCAGTTATTTATCGCGGGAGAACGAGCAGTACTTC
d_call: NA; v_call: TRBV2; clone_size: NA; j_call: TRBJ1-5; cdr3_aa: CASRWGLGNQPQHF; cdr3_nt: TGTGCCAGCCGGTGGGGATTGGGCAATCAGCCCCAGCATTTT
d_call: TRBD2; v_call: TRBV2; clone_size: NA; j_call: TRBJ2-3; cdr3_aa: CASSEDSGSADTQYF; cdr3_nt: TGTGCCAGCAGTGAGGATAGCGGGAGTGCAGATACGCAGTATTTT
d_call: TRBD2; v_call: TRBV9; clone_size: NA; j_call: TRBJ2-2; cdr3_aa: CASSPGGGPNTGELFF; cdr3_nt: TGTGCCAGCAGCCCTGGGGGGGGACCGAACACCGGGGAGCTGTTTTTT
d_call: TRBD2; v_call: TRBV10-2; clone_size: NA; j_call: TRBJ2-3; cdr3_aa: CASCAGDTDTQYF; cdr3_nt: TGCGCCAGTTGTGCGGGGGACACAGATACGCAGTATTTT
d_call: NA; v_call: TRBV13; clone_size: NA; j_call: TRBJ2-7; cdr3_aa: CASSLGILYEQYF; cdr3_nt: TGTGCCAGCAGCTTGGGGATCCTATACGAGCAGTACTTC
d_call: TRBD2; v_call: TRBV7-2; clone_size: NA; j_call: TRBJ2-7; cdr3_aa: CASSFPGGVNYEQYF; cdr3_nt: TGTGCCAGCAGCTTTCCCGGGGGGGTTAACTACGAGCAGTACTTC
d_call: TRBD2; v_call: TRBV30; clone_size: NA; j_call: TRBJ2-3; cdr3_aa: CAWSAAGDTQYF; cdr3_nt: TGTGCCTGGAGCGCAGCGGGGGATACGCAGTATTTT
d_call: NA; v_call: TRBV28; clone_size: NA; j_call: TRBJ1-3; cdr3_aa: CASRPVLRTDNSGNTIYF; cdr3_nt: TGTGCCAGCAGGCCCGTACTTAGGACGGACAACTCTGGAAACACCATATATTTT
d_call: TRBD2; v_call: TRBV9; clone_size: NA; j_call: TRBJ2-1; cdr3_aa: CASSQGLAGGWDEQFF; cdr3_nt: TGTGCCAGCAGCCAAGGACTAGCGGGAGGGTGGGATGAGCAGTTCTTC
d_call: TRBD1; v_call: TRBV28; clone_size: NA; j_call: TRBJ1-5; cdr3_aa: CASNPAGGDQPQHF; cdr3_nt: TGTGCCAGCAACCCCGCAGGGGGCGATCAGCCCCAGCATTTT
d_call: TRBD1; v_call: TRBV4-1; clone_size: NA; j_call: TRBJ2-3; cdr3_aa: CASSHQRTGGEYTQYF; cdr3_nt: TGCGCCAGCAGCCATCAACGGACAGGGGGGGAATATACGCAGTATTTT